This T cell receptor beta chain was retrieved from a study of graft-versus-host responses after intestinal transplantation. Study-wide background: Recipients had multivisceral, liver-intestinal, or isolated intestinal transplants.

Some clones are missing from TCRdb's copy, which holds only in-frame ones; the method was immunoSEQ multiplex PCR. Of over 15,000 clones detected, roughly a third appear once; the ten largest clones hold approximately 2%. Germline V CDR1 and CDR2: MGHRA, YSYEKL. With 4 bases removed from V and 4 bases from J, the gap between germline ends came to 15 bases. The length of the CDR3 is 15 residues. This clone turned up a few times. The V and J genes are TRBV4-1 and TRBJ2-3; tentative D call: TRBD2 (5 bases). This TCR was recovered from a human patient who was an organ donor for intestinal transplantation. Sequences were derived from alloreactive CD4+ T cells from a mixed lymphocyte reaction culture, sampled before transplantation. Stated subset: CFSE-low proliferating T cells sorted from roughly six-day pre-transplant mixed lymphocyte reaction (GvH or HvG direction). Here the CDR3 reads CASSLSARGPDTQYF. The CDR3 DNA sequence: TGCGCCAGCAGCCTATCGGCGCGAGGGCCAGATACGCAGTATTTT.